The rows below give T cell receptor beta chains drawn from one sample of a study of PD-L1 blockade in urothelial cancer. TCRdb's table, derived via immunoSEQ multiplex PCR, lists solely in-frame clones and lacks some. The sample has under 70,000 clones, 88% seen once; the top ten hold around 11%. This sample comprised PBMCs, obtained around atezolizumab (anti-PD-L1) treatment. These receptors were taken from a man aged 60 to 69 with urothelial cancer. CDR3s include the opening cysteine and the closing phenylalanine or tryptophan. The size field is filled for only some rows; it gives once, few, many or a size class.

j_call: TRBJ2-2; v_call: TRBV5-1; clone_size: once; cdr3_length: 18; cdr3_aa: CASSFAGLAGGNTGELFF
j_call: TRBJ1-5; v_call: TRBV28; clone_size: NA; cdr3_length: 15; cdr3_aa: CASSLRQGRNQPQHF
j_call: TRBJ2-7; v_call: TRBV2; clone_size: NA; cdr3_length: 14; cdr3_aa: CASITPGTSYEQYF
j_call: TRBJ1-5; v_call: TRBV6-6; clone_size: NA; cdr3_length: 15; cdr3_aa: CASRPSGTENQPQHF
j_call: TRBJ1-4; v_call: TRBV7-3; clone_size: NA; cdr3_length: 13; cdr3_aa: CASSRTPNEKLFF
j_call: TRBJ1-2; v_call: TRBV14; clone_size: once; cdr3_length: 17; cdr3_aa: CASSHIFDRAANYGYTF
j_call: TRBJ2-1; v_call: TRBV6-5; clone_size: NA; cdr3_length: 14; cdr3_aa: CASSYGGTYNEQFF
j_call: TRBJ1-2; v_call: TRBV29-1; clone_size: NA; cdr3_length: 12; cdr3_aa: CSVSSLGQNPTF
j_call: TRBJ1-2; v_call: TRBV4-3; clone_size: NA; cdr3_length: 15; cdr3_aa: CASSQGSGVRYGYTF
j_call: TRBJ2-3; v_call: TRBV2; clone_size: once; cdr3_length: 15; cdr3_aa: CASSPRVTRGDTQYF
j_call: TRBJ2-7; v_call: TRBV7-8; clone_size: NA; cdr3_length: 12; cdr3_aa: CASSPPGDEQYF
j_call: TRBJ1-1; v_call: TRBV6-5; clone_size: NA; cdr3_length: 12; cdr3_aa: CASRPGQGLAFF
j_call: TRBJ1-6; v_call: TRBV5-6; clone_size: few; cdr3_length: 12; cdr3_aa: CASSLTDSPLHF
j_call: TRBJ1-1; v_call: TRBV19; clone_size: NA; cdr3_length: 15; cdr3_aa: CASSTRTGSNTEAFF
j_call: TRBJ1-1; v_call: TRBV11-2; clone_size: NA; cdr3_length: 14; cdr3_aa: CASRVLDRDTEAFF
j_call: TRBJ2-3; v_call: TRBV28; clone_size: NA; cdr3_length: 14; cdr3_aa: CASSTPGVWDTQYF
j_call: TRBJ2-1; v_call: TRBV7-3; clone_size: NA; cdr3_length: 15; cdr3_aa: CASSKKGGGFNEQFF
j_call: TRBJ2-7; v_call: TRBV29-1; clone_size: NA; cdr3_length: 11; cdr3_aa: CSVYRDYEQYF
j_call: TRBJ1-1; v_call: TRBV18; clone_size: few; cdr3_length: 13; cdr3_aa: CASSQTGNTEAFF
j_call: TRBJ1-4; v_call: TRBV11-2; clone_size: NA; cdr3_length: 15; cdr3_aa: CASSLVDRNNEKLFF
j_call: TRBJ1-1; v_call: TRBV21-1; clone_size: NA; cdr3_length: 15; cdr3_aa: CASSGVLGEGTEAFF
j_call: TRBJ2-5; v_call: TRBV30; clone_size: NA; cdr3_length: 17; cdr3_aa: CAWSVGASGGGRETQYF
j_call: TRBJ1-2; v_call: TRBV30; clone_size: NA; cdr3_length: 15; cdr3_aa: CAWSFLDRQNYGYTF
j_call: TRBJ2-1; v_call: TRBV12-5; clone_size: NA; cdr3_length: 15; cdr3_aa: CASVNRGLSYNEQFF